This is a list of T cell receptor beta chains from one sample in a study of T-cell memory formation after mild COVID-19. TCRdb redid the calling of the 5' RACE reads with MiXCR, one entry per CDR3 protein. This sample carries over 50,000 distinct CDR3 sequences, 9.3% of them seen once, and the ten largest clones take about an eighth. Sequencing was done on a sample of PBMCs or a T cell subset sorted from them (not recorded which). The receptors derive from an adult woman who had mild COVID-19 (a few samples of this study predate the infection). Cell type and time point are not known. CDR3s include the opening cysteine and the closing phenylalanine or tryptophan. A D gene is named only where the DNA matches it firmly. A clone size is listed for some rows: how often the clone was seen (once, few, many), or a class if it is expanded.

CDR3nt	CDR3aa	j_gene	len	v_gene	abundance	d_gene
TGTGCCAGCAGCTTTAAACAGGGAGAAGCCACTAATGAAAAACTGTTTTTT	CASSFKQGEATNEKLFF	TRBJ1-4	17	TRBV7-3	few	-
TGTGCCAGCAGCCAAGATGGGAAGACCCAGTACTTC	CASSQDGKTQYF	TRBJ2-5	12	TRBV4-2	many	-
TGTGCCAGCAGCCACGGACTAGCGGGAGCAGATACGCAGTATTTT	CASSHGLAGADTQYF	TRBJ2-3	15	TRBV7-3	few	TRBD2
TGTGCCAGCAGCTTAAGCCAGTACAATGAGCAGTTCTTC	CASSLSQYNEQFF	TRBJ2-1	13	TRBV7-3	many	-
TGTGCCACCCGACAGTCAGGAGATACGCAGTATTTT	CATRQSGDTQYF	TRBJ2-3	12	TRBV19	many	-
TGCGCCAGCAGCTTGGACGGACTAGCGGGAAATGAGCAGTTCTTC	CASSLDGLAGNEQFF	TRBJ2-1	15	TRBV5-1	-	TRBD2
TGTGCCACCAGTGACCAACAGGGAAGGACAGATACGCAGTATTTT	CATSDQQGRTDTQYF	TRBJ2-3	15	TRBV24-1	many	-
TGTGCCAGCAGCCCAGAACAGGGGAGTACTGAAGCTTTCTTT	CASSPEQGSTEAFF	TRBJ1-1	14	TRBV7-3	few	TRBD1
TGTGCCAGCAGTTCCCGGACAGGGACCGGGGAGCTGTTTTTT	CASSSRTGTGELFF	TRBJ2-2	14	TRBV6-5	-	TRBD1
TGTGCCACCAGCAGAGGGGCCAGCACAGATACGCAGTATTTT	CATSRGASTDTQYF	TRBJ2-3	14	TRBV15	-	-
TGTGCCAGCAGCCAAGTTCACACTGAAGCTTTCTTT	CASSQVHTEAFF	TRBJ1-1	12	TRBV3-1	many	-
TGTGCCATCAGTGAGGGGCCAGATACGCAGTATTTT	CAISEGPDTQYF	TRBJ2-3	12	TRBV10-3	many	-
TGCGCCAGCAGCCAAGATAGAGGGGGTAGCGGGAGGAATGAGCAGTTCTTC	CASSQDRGGSGRNEQFF	TRBJ2-1	17	TRBV4-3	many	TRBD2
TGCAGTGCTAGAGATGACCAGGGAAGGCAGCCCCAGCATTTT	CSARDDQGRQPQHF	TRBJ1-5	14	TRBV20-1	-	-
TGCGCCAGCAGTGTCACCCTGGGGGGCGACGAGCAGTACTTC	CASSVTLGGDEQYF	TRBJ2-7	14	TRBV5-1	-	-
TGTGCCAGCAGTGGGGCAGGGTTAGGATGGACTGAAGCTTTCTTT	CASSGAGLGWTEAFF	TRBJ1-1	15	TRBV6-1	medium-sized	-
TGCGCCAGCAGCTTGGTTCCGGGATCCTACAATGAGCAGTTCTTC	CASSLVPGSYNEQFF	TRBJ2-1	15	TRBV5-1	-	-
TGTGCCAGCAGCTTCGTCGGGAGTGTAGATACGCAGTATTTT	CASSFVGSVDTQYF	TRBJ2-3	14	TRBV11-3	-	-
TGTGCCAGCAGCTTGTCACGGGGTACGGATACGCAGTATTTT	CASSLSRGTDTQYF	TRBJ2-3	14	TRBV7-2	-	-
TGCGCCAGCAGCGGACCGGGCAACACCGGGGAGCTGTTTTTT	CASSGPGNTGELFF	TRBJ2-2	14	TRBV5-1	many	-
TGCAGTGCTCAGAGGTATATTCGGGACTATGGCTACACCTTC	CSAQRYIRDYGYTF	TRBJ1-2	14	TRBV20-1	few	-
TGTGCCAGTAGTATGTCCCGGGACAGGGTGTACAATGAGCAGTTCTTC	CASSMSRDRVYNEQFF	TRBJ2-1	16	TRBV19	-	TRBD1
TGCAGCGTTGAAGATAATACGGAGACCCAGTACTTC	CSVEDNTETQYF	TRBJ2-5	12	TRBV29-1	few	-
TGCGCCAGCAGCACAGACAGGGCGAACACTGAAGCTTTCTTT	CASSTDRANTEAFF	TRBJ1-1	14	TRBV5-1	few	TRBD1
TGTGCCAGCAGCCTCGGGTTAGCGGGGGGAGAGCAGTTCTTC	CASSLGLAGGEQFF	TRBJ2-1	14	TRBV7-8	few	TRBD2